This T cell receptor beta chain was documented in a study of T cell responses to AZD1222 COVID-19 vaccine. The study's findings and limits: Donors in the cohort were predominantly white British and more often female, and clonal diversity was possibly underestimated. None of the repertoires were sampled until the peak T cell response had passed. The CD4 TCRs associated with vaccination extended across spike and predominated at 160-218 and 743-854.

This clone was recorded only once. Its specificity is unknown. Pooling covered second doses at about 4 or about 12 weeks. The CDR3 is 13 amino acids. Germline loops: CDR1 LNHDA, CDR2 SQIVND (reference sequence). V shed 6 bases, J shed 4 bases, and the junction held 4 bases outside the gene matches. Sequencing was performed with immunoSEQ multiplex PCR; in TCRdb, only in-frame clones are kept and a portion is missing. This table has 170,000 or so clones, 88% appearing once. This clonotype originated in an adult who received the AZD1222 COVID-19 vaccine. The chain carries TRBV19 and TRBJ2-3; 7 bases align to TRBD1. Source: peripheral blood, taken 28 days after the second AZD1222 dose. The DNA of the CDR3 is TGTGCCAGTAGCTCCACAGGGGCAGATACGCAGTATTTT. Translating it yields CASSSTGADTQYF.